These 5 T cell receptor beta chains share one sample of origin, sequenced in a study of response to subunit inactivated influenza vaccine. TCRdb used MiXCR to reprocess the RT-PCR reads, holding one entry per CDR3 protein. The sample has about 830,000 distinct CDR3 sequences; about 18% are singletons. The sequences come from PBMCs from blood, collected 4 to 6 days after vaccination. The receptor source for this set is a man aged 50 to 60 who received an inactivated influenza vaccine.

This clonotype was seen at least ten times. The chain combines TRBV12-3 or TRBV12-4 with TRBJ1-6; D not certain. This CDR3 spans 13 amino acids. Between the trimmed V and J ends, which lost 1 base and 8 bases, there was a span of 6 bases. The CDR3 bases are TGTGCCAGCAGTTTAGGGGGTTATTCACCCCTCCACTTT. This translates into CASSLGGYSPLHF.

This clonotype was counted only a few times. This chain links TRBV4-2 with TRBJ1-2, with D possibly being TRBD1 (6 bases). Germline loops: CDR1 LGHNA, CDR2 YNFKEQ. The CDR3 has 16 residues. Deletions cut 0 bases from V and 3 bases from J, with 14 bases between. In DNA, the CDR3 is TGTGCCAGCAGCCAAGATTTGGGGGGGCGCGACTATGGCTACACCTTC. Its translation: CASSQDLGGRDYGYTF.

Only a few counts were recorded for this clonotype. The chain has TRBV5-1 and TRBJ2-7; D may correspond to TRBD1 or TRBD2 (6 bases each). The CDR3 consists of 14 residues. Germline CDR1 reads SGHRS; CDR2 reads YFSETQ. The germline V and J ends were trimmed by 4 bases and 1 base, with 12 bases remaining between them. The CDR3 DNA sequence: TGCGCCAGCAGCAAGGGGGGTTCGTCCTACGAGCAGTACTTC. Its translation: CASSKGGSSYEQYF.

The rearrangement links TRBV7-6 to TRBJ2-2; D is unresolved. This CDR3 spans 14 amino acids. Germline-derived CDR1 and CDR2 are SGHVS and FNYEAQ. The V end lost 6 bases, the J end lost 5 bases, and 13 bases lay between the germline ends. DNA for the CDR3: TGTGCCAGCAGTCCGAATGGATTGACCGGGGAGCTGTTTTTT. Its protein is CASSPNGLTGELFF.

The chain combines TRBV5-1 with TRBJ2-3; TRBD2 aligns across 8 bases. The length of the CDR3 is 15 residues. Unmatched junction bases numbered 6, after V lost 4 bases and J lost 2 bases. Germline V gives CDR1 SGHRS, CDR2 YFSETQ. The CDR3 DNA sequence: TGCGCCAGCAGCCCCGGGGGGGCGGTCACAGATACGCAGTATTTT. It codes for CASSPGGAVTDTQYF.